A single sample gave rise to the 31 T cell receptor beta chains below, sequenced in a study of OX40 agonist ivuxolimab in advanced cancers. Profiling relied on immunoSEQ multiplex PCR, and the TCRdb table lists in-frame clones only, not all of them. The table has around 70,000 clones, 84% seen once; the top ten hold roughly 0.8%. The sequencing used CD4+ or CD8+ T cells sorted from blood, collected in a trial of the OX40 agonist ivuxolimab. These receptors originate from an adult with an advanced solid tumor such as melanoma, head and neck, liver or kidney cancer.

CDR3 loop: CASSPGTSASYNEQFF. For the CDR3, the DNA is TGTGCCAGCAGCCCTGGGACTAGCGCCTCCTACAATGAGCAGTTCTTC. The chain combines TRBV7-9 with TRBJ2-1; TRBD2 agrees at 10 bases. Germline V gene lookup returns CDR1 SEHNR and CDR2 FQNEAQ (reference sequence). This CDR3 comprises 16 residues. With V trimmed by 5 bases and J by 0 bases, 4 bases remained unmatched.

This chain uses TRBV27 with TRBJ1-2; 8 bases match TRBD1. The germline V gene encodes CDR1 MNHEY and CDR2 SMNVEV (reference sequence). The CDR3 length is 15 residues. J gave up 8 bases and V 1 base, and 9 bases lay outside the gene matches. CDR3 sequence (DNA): TGTGCCAGCAGTTTATGGGGCGACAGGGGTTTCGGCTACACCTTC. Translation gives CASSLWGDRGFGYTF.

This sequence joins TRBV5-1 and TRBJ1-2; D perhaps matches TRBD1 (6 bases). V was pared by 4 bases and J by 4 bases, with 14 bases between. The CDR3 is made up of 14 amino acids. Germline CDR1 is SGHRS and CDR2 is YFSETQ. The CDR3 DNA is TGCGCCAGCAGCCCGACTGGGGGCGGCTATGGCTACACCTTC. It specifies CASSPTGGGYGYTF.

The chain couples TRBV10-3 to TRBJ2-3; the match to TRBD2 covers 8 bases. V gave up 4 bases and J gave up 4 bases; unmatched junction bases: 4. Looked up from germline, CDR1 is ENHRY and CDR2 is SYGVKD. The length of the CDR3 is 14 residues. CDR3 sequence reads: CAISAGGVPDTQYF. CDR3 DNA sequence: TGTGCCATCAGTGCGGGGGGGGTCCCAGATACGCAGTATTTT.

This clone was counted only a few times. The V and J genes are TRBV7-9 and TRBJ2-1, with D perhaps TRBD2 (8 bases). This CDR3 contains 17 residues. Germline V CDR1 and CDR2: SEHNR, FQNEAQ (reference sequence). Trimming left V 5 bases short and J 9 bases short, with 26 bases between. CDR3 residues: CASSDRDGSGKPGEQFF. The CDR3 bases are TGTGCCAGCAGCGACAGGGATGGTAGCGGGAAGCCGGGTGAGCAGTTCTTC.

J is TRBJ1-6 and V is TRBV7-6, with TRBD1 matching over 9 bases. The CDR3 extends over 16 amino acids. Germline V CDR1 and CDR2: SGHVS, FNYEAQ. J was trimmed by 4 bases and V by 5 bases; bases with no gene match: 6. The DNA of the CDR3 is TGTGCCAGCAGCGCCGCACAGGGGGCATATAATTCACCCCTCCACTTT. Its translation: CASSAAQGAYNSPLHF.

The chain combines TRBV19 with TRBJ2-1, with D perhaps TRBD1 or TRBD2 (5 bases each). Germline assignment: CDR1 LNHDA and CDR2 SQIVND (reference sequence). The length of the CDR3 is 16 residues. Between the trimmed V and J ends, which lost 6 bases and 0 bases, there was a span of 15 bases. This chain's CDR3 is CASRAGTDYSYNEQFF. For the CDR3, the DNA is TGTGCCAGTAGAGCCGGGACGGATTACTCCTACAATGAGCAGTTCTTC.

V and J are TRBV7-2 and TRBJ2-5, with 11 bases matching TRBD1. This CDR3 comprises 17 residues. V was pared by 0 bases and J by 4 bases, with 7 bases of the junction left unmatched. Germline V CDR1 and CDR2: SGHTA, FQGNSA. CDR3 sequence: CASSLALPGQGGETQYF. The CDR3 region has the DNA TGTGCCAGCAGCTTAGCGCTCCCGGGACAGGGGGGAGAGACCCAGTACTTC.

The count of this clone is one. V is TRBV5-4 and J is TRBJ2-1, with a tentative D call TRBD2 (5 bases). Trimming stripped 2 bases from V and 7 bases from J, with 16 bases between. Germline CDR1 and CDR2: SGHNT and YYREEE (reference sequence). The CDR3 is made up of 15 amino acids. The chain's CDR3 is CASSFGGTLGNEQFF. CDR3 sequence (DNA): TGTGCCAGCAGCTTTGGAGGTACGTTGGGAAATGAGCAGTTCTTC. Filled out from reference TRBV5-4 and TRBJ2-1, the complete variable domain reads ETGVTQSPTHLIKTRGQQVTLRCSSQSGHNTVSWYQQALGQGPQFIFQYYREEENGRGNFPPRFSGLQFPNYSSELNVNALELDDSALYLCASSFGGTLGNEQFFGPGTRLTVL.

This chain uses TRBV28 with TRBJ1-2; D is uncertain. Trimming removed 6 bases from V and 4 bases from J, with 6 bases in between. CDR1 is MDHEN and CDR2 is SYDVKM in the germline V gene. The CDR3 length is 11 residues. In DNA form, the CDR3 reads TGTGCCAGCAGGAATTTCTATGGCTACACCTTC. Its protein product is CASRNFYGYTF.

CDR3 protein: CASSAGTGFTGELFF. For the CDR3, the DNA is TGTGCCAGCAGTGCCGGGACAGGGTTTACCGGGGAGCTGTTTTTT. The chain joins TRBV6-4 to TRBJ2-2, with 9 bases aligning to TRBD1. The length of the CDR3 is 15 residues. V lost 4 bases and J lost 5; bases outside the gene matches: 5. Germline V gives CDR1 MRHNA, CDR2 SNTAGT.

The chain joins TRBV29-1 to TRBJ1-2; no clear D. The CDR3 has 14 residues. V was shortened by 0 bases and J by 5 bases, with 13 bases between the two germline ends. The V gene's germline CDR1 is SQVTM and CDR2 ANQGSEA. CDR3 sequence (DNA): TGCAGCGTTGAAGATAAGGTGTGGGGATATGGCTACACCTTC. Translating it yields CSVEDKVWGYGYTF.

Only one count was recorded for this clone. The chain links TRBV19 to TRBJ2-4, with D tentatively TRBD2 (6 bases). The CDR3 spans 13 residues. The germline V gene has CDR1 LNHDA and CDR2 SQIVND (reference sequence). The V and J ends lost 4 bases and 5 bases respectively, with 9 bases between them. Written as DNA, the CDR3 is TGTGCCAGTAGTAGGGACTCCGAAAACATTCAGTACTTC. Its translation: CASSRDSENIQYF.

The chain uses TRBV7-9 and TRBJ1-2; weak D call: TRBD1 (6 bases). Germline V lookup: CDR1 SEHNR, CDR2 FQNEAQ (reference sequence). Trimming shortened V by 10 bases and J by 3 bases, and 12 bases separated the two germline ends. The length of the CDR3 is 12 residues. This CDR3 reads CAIPGVYYGYTF. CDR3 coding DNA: TGTGCCATCCCAGGGGTCTACTATGGCTACACCTTC.

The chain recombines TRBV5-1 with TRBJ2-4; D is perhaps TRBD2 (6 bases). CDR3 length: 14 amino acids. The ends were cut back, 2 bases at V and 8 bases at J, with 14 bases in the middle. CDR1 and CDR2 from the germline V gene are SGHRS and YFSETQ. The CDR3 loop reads CASSFRRGSDIQYF. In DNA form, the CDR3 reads TGCGCCAGCAGCTTTCGTCGGGGGTCGGACATTCAGTACTTC.

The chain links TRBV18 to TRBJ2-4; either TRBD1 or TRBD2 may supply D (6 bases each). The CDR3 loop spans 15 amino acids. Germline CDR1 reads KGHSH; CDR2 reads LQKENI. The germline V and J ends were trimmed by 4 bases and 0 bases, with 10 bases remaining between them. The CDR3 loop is CASSLQGLAKNIQYF. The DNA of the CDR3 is TGTGCCAGCTCACTACAGGGACTAGCCAAAAACATTCAGTACTTC.

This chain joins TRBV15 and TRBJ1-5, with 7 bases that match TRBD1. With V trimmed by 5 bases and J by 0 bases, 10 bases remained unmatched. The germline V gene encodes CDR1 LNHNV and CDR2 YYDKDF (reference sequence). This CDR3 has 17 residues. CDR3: CATSFDRGDSSNQPQHF. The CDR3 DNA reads TGTGCCACCAGCTTTGATCGGGGGGACAGTAGCAATCAGCCCCAGCATTTT.

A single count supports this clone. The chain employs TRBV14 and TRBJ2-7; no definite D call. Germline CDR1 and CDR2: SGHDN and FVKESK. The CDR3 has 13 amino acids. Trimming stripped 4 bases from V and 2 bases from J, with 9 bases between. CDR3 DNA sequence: TGTGCCAGCAGCCCCCATATAACCTACGAGCAGTACTTC. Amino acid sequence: CASSPHITYEQYF.

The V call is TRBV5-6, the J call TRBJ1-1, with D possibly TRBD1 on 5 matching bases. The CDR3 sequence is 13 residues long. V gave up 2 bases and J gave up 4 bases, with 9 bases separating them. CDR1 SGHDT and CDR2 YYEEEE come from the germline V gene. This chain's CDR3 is CASSFAGGTEAFF. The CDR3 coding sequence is TGTGCCAGCAGCTTCGCCGGGGGCACTGAAGCTTTCTTT.

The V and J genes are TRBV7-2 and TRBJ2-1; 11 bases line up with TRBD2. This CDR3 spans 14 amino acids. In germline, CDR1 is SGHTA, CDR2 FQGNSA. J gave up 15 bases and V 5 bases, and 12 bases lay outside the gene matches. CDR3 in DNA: TGTGCCAGCAGCCCCCGTGATAGCGGGGGGGCCGGGTTCTTC. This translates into CASSPRDSGGAGFF.

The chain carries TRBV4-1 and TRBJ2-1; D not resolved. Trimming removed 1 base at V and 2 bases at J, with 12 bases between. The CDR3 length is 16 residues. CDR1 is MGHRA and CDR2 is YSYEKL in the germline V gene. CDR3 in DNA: TGCGCCAGCAGCCAAGTATCGGGTCCCACCTACAATGAGCAGTTCTTC. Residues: CASSQVSGPTYNEQFF.

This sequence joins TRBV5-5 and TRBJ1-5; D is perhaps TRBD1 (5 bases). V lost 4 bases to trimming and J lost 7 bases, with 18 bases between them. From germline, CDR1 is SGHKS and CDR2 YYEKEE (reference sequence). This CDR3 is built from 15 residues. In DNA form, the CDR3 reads TGTGCCAGCAGCACCTCCGACAGAAGGGGCCAGCCCCAGCATTTT. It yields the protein CASSTSDRRGQPQHF. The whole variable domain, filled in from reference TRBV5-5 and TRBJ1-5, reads DAGVTQSPTHLIKTRGQQVTLRCSPISGHKSVSWYQQVLGQGPQFIFQYYEKEERGRGNFPDRFSARQFPNYSSELNVNALLLGDSALYLCASSTSDRRGQPQHFGDGTRLSIL.

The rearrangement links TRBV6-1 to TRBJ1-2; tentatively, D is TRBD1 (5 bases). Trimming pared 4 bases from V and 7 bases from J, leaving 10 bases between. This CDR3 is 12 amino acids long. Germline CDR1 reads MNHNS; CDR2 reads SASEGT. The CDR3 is CASSGSGSGYTF. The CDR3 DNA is TGTGCCAGCAGTGGATCAGGGTCTGGCTACACCTTC.

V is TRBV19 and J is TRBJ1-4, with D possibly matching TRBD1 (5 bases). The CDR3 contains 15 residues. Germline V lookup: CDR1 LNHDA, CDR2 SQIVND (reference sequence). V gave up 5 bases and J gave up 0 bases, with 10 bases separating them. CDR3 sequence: CASSQQAATNEKLFF. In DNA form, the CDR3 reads TGTGCCAGTAGTCAACAGGCGGCAACTAATGAAAAACTGTTTTTT.

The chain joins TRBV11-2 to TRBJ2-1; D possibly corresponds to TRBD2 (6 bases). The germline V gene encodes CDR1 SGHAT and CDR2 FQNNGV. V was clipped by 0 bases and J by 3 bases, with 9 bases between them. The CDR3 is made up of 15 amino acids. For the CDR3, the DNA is TGTGCCAGCAGCTTAGAGGGGGACTTCTACAATGAGCAGTTCTTC. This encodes CASSLEGDFYNEQFF.

DNA for the CDR3: TGCGCCAGCAGAAGACAGGGGACTACCTACGAGCAGTACTTC. It is translated as CASRRQGTTYEQYF. The gene calls are TRBV5-1 and TRBJ2-7; TRBD1 might be the D (8 bases). The CDR3 runs to 14 residues. Germline loops: CDR1 SGHRS, CDR2 YFSETQ. V shed 5 bases and J shed 2 bases, with 14 bases lying between them.

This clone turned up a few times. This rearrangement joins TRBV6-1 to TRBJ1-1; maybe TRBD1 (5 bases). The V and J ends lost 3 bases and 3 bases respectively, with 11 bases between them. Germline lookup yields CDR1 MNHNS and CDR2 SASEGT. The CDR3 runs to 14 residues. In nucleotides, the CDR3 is TGTGCCAGCAGTGAGGGGCCGGGGGACACTGAAGCTTTCTTT. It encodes CASSEGPGDTEAFF.

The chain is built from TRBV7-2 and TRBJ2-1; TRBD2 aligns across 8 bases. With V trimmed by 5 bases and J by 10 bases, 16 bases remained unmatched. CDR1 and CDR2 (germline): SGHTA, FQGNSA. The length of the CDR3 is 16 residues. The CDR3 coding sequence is TGTGCCAGCAGCCCCACGGCGGGGGGATCGTTCGGGGAGCAGTTCTTC. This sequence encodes CASSPTAGGSFGEQFF.

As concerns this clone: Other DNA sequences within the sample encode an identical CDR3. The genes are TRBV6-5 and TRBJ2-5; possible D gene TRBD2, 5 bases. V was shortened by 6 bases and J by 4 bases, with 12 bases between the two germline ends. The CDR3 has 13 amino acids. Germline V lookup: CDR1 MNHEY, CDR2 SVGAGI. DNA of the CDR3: TGTGCCAGCAGGTCCTACGGAGGAGAGACCCAGTACTTC. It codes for CASRSYGGETQYF.

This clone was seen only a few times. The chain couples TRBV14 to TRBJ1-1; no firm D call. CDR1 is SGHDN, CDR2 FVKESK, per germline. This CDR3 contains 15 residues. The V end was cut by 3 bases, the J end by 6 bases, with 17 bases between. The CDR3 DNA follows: TGTGCCAGCAGCCATGAATACCCCCTCGGGGCTGAAGCTTTCTTT. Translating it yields CASSHEYPLGAEAFF.

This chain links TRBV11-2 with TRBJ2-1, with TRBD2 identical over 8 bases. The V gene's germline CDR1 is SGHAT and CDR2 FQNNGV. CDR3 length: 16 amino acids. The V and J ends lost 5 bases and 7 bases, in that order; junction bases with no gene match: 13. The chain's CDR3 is CASSRVRGLEINEQFF. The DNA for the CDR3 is TGTGCCAGCAGCCGCGTTCGGGGACTAGAGATTAATGAGCAGTTCTTC.